This T cell receptor (beta chain) was recovered during a study of blood T cells in healthy people across ages. Study-wide results and limits: TCR beta diversity, measured per million T cells, fell in a roughly linear way with age.

CDR1 SGHDT and CDR2 YYEEEE come from the germline V gene. This CDR3 is 15 amino acids long. Primed by a sample-barcoded 5' primer and a J-beta primer mix, a second PCR proceeded for roughly 7 to 11 cycles. TCRdb itself ran the 5' RACE reads through MiXCR, one entry per CDR3 protein. The table includes nearly 800,000 distinct CDR3 sequences, roughly 56% detected once. Every sample yielded at least 6.5 million isolated PBMCs. Details on this clonotype: Its antigen is not known.

The sequence was obtained from a man aged 35-49 years in good health. The chain links TRBV5-6 to TRBJ2-5; D is perhaps TRBD2 (5 bases). The assigned J gene may be wrong: the sequence end matches TRBJ2-7 better. Material for sequencing was blood. The CDR3 sequence is CASSLERENEYEQYF. The CDR3 DNA sequence: TGTGCCAGCAGCTTGGAACGGGAAAACGAATACGAGCAGTACTTC.